The 31 T cell receptor beta chains given below trace back to one sample, sequenced in a study of cytomegalovirus exposure and HLA in healthy donors. It was with 60 Vbeta and 13 Jbeta primers that the PCR ran. TCRdb's copy holds only in-frame clones and misses some; the assay was immunoSEQ multiplex PCR. Among 120,000 or so clones, about four fifths were seen once, and the ten largest hold more than 3.5%. Specimen: PBMCs. The receptors stem from a woman aged 35 to 49 in good health and CMV-seropositive.

V usage is TRBV6-6 and J usage is TRBJ2-1; 7 bases fit TRBD2. This CDR3 has 14 amino acids. The germline V gene encodes CDR1 MNHNY and CDR2 SVGAGI (reference sequence). V shed 2 bases and J 4 bases; nucleotides not matched to a gene: 2. DNA for the CDR3: TGTGCCAGCAGTTACGGGACTAATTACAATGAGCAGTTCTTC. Protein: CASSYGTNYNEQFF.

This chain connects TRBV9 to TRBJ2-7; 8 bases agree with TRBD2. This CDR3 is 15 amino acids long. Germline loops: CDR1 SGDLS, CDR2 YYNGEE. Trimming at V came to 0 bases and at J to 1 base, leaving 3 bases not matched to a gene. The CDR3 nucleotides are TGTGCCAGCAGCGTAGAAGCGGGAGAGTCCTACGAGCAGTACTTC. Translating gives CASSVEAGESYEQYF.

This rearrangement joins TRBV9 to TRBJ2-3, with D perhaps TRBD2 (5 bases). This CDR3 has 14 amino acids. Germline lookup yields CDR1 SGDLS and CDR2 YYNGEE. V was cut by 5 bases and J by 5 bases, with 15 bases left in between. CDR3 protein: CASRGREGLDTQYF. The CDR3, as DNA: TGTGCCAGCAGGGGTAGAGAGGGTCTAGATACGCAGTATTTT.

The chain recombines TRBV28 with TRBJ1-1; D gene ambiguous. The CDR3 loop spans 15 amino acids. Trimming removed 7 bases from V and 0 bases from J, with 15 bases in between. CDR1 is MDHEN and CDR2 is SYDVKM in the germline V gene. This CDR3 is CASNIVEGMNTEAFF. Written as DNA, the CDR3 is TGTGCCAGCAACATCGTTGAGGGTATGAACACTGAAGCTTTCTTT.

The rearrangement joins TRBV19 to TRBJ1-2, with unresolved D. The ends were cut back, 3 bases at V and 2 bases at J, with 16 bases in the middle. The CDR3 sequence is 16 residues long. Looked up from germline, CDR1 is LNHDA and CDR2 is SQIVND (reference sequence). CDR3 loop: CASSMSMWTGNYGYTF. In nucleotides, the CDR3 is TGTGCCAGTAGTATGAGCATGTGGACGGGAAACTATGGCTACACCTTC.

This clone has only a few counts. As DNA, the CDR3 is TGTGCCAGCAGCCCCCCCCGGGGGTACACTGAAGCTTTCTTT. Translated, it gives CASSPPRGYTEAFF. The chain links TRBV7-9 to TRBJ1-1; tentatively, D is TRBD1 (5 bases). Trimming removed 5 bases from V and 3 bases from J, with 13 bases in between. The CDR3 covers 14 residues. Germline V gene sequence: CDR1 SEHNR, CDR2 FQNEAQ (reference sequence).

Only one count was recorded for this clone. This chain joins TRBV5-6 and TRBJ2-3; TRBD2 aligns across 10 bases. J lost 2 bases, V lost 1 base, and 10 bases had no gene match. Germline-derived CDR1 and CDR2 are SGHDT and YYEEEE. The CDR3 contains 18 residues. The CDR3 bases are TGTGCCAGCAGCTTGCCCCTAGCGGGAGCTGGGGTCACAGATACGCAGTATTTT. Amino acids: CASSLPLAGAGVTDTQYF.

The V gene is TRBV7-3, the J gene TRBJ2-2; weak D call: TRBD2 (5 bases). The V and J ends lost 2 bases and 5 bases respectively, with 12 bases between them. CDR3 length equals 15 residues. Germline assignment: CDR1 SGHTA and CDR2 FQGTGA. The CDR3 nucleotides read TGTGCCAGCAGCTTACAGCGGACTCATACCGGGGAGCTGTTTTTT. This gives the protein CASSLQRTHTGELFF.

This clone was detected a few times. The chain has TRBV30 and TRBJ2-2; the match to TRBD2 covers 7 bases. V was pared by 4 bases and J by 6 bases, with 17 bases of the junction left unmatched. This CDR3 comprises 17 residues. Germline CDR1 reads GTSNPN; CDR2 reads SVGIG (reference sequence). The CDR3 DNA sequence: TGTGCCTGGACAGGACTAGACCCAACCATTCCATCCGGGGAGCTGTTTTTT. Translation: CAWTGLDPTIPSGELFF.

This clone has only one observation. The V gene is TRBV28, the J gene TRBJ1-2, with TRBD1 identical over 9 bases. The CDR3 extends over 15 amino acids. CDR1 is MDHEN and CDR2 is SYDVKM in the germline V gene. The V gene end was trimmed by 5 bases and the J gene end by 4 bases; junction bases not matched to a gene: 8. The CDR3 sequence: CASSNRLTGGYGYTF. In nucleotides, the CDR3 is TGTGCCAGCAGTAATCGCCTGACAGGGGGCTATGGCTACACCTTC.

The chain employs TRBV5-1 and TRBJ2-3; D call uncertain. The CDR3 runs to 15 residues. The germline V and J ends were trimmed by 0 bases and 0 bases, with 8 bases remaining between them. Per germline, CDR1 SGHRS and CDR2 YFSETQ. CDR3 protein: CASSLAVSSTDTQYF. In DNA, the CDR3 is TGCGCCAGCAGCTTGGCGGTGTCTAGCACAGATACGCAGTATTTT.

V usage is TRBV15 and J usage is TRBJ1-1; 10 bases match TRBD1. Germline CDR1 is LNHNV and CDR2 is YYDKDF (reference sequence). The CDR3 runs to 19 residues. Trimming took 0 bases from V and 6 from J; bases not matched to a gene: 16. The CDR3 spells CATSRDVTGQGFYTAEAFF. The DNA of the CDR3 is TGTGCCACCAGCAGAGACGTAACGGGACAGGGGTTTTATACGGCTGAAGCTTTCTTT.

This chain connects TRBV7-9 to TRBJ2-7; 9 bases match TRBD2. There are 17 residues in the CDR3. The junction had 11 bases not matched to a gene; V was cut back by 5 bases and J by 0 bases. Looked up from germline, CDR1 is SEHNR and CDR2 is FQNEAQ (reference sequence). The CDR3 is CASSPGREGKSSYEQYF. Here the CDR3 DNA reads TGTGCCAGCAGCCCCGGGCGGGAGGGCAAGAGCTCCTACGAGCAGTACTTC.

The chain combines TRBV4-3 with TRBJ2-7, with a tentative D call TRBD2 (6 bases). The V gene lost 4 bases and the J gene lost 1 base, with 11 bases spanning the gap. The V gene's germline CDR1 is LGHNA and CDR2 YSLEER. The length of the CDR3 is 14 residues. CDR3 sequence (DNA): TGCGCCAGCAGCCCGACTAGGACATCCTACGAGCAGTACTTC. As protein: CASSPTRTSYEQYF.

V usage is TRBV7-9 and J usage is TRBJ2-1; TRBD2 agrees at 14 bases. The length of the CDR3 is 16 residues. The V gene's germline CDR1 is SEHNR and CDR2 FQNEAQ (reference sequence). Unmatched junction bases numbered 9, after V lost 5 bases and J lost 9 bases. CDR3 nucleotides: TGTGCCAGCAGCCGGAGTGGGACTAGCGGGGGCCTTGAGCAGTTCTTC. It codes for CASSRSGTSGGLEQFF.

In this sample, this clone turned up a few times. The V call is TRBV28, the J call TRBJ1-2; 9 bases are shared with TRBD1. This CDR3 comprises 17 residues. With 6 bases clipped from V and 3 bases from J, the junction kept 14 bases outside the gene matches. Germline V gene lookup returns CDR1 MDHEN and CDR2 SYDVKM. DNA of the CDR3: TGTGCCAGCAGCCCCGGGACAGGGCTGCTAGGGGACTATGGCTACACCTTC. Its translation is CASSPGTGLLGDYGYTF.

This clone was seen a handful of times. The chain employs TRBV28 and TRBJ1-4, with D tentatively TRBD1 (6 bases). Germline-derived CDR1 and CDR2 are MDHEN and SYDVKM. V lost 3 bases and J lost 5, with 13 bases in between. This CDR3 has 15 amino acids. In nucleotides, the CDR3 is TGTGCCAGCAGTTTTAGCAGGGGTCCAAATGAAAAACTGTTTTTT. Protein: CASSFSRGPNEKLFF. The variable domain in full, completed from reference TRBV28 and TRBJ1-4, reads DVKVTQSSRYLVKRTGEKVFLECVQDMDHENMFWYRQDPGLGLRLIYFSYDVKMKEKGDIPEGYSVSREKKERFSLILESASTNQTSMYLCASSFSRGPNEKLFFGSGTQLSVL.

This chain uses TRBV6-1 with TRBJ2-5, with 11 positions matching TRBD1. Germline V gives CDR1 MNHNS, CDR2 SASEGT. The CDR3 length is 15 residues. J gave up 1 base and V 4 bases, and 2 bases lay outside the gene matches. The CDR3 DNA reads TGTGCCAGCAGTGGGGGGACAGGGGGCCAAGAGACCCAGTACTTC. Its translation: CASSGGTGGQETQYF.

The chain links TRBV5-1 to TRBJ2-1; 13 nucleotides align to TRBD2. Germline V gene lookup returns CDR1 SGHRS and CDR2 YFSETQ. The CDR3 has 18 residues. The V and J ends lost 7 bases and 4 bases, in that order; junction bases with no gene match: 14. CDR3 bases: TGCGCCAGCGCACCTCGCAGGACTAGCGGGGGACCTTACAATGAGCAGTTCTTC. Residues: CASAPRRTSGGPYNEQFF. Full variable domain (missing parts from reference TRBV5-1 and TRBJ2-1): KAGVTQTPRYLIKTRGQQVTLSCSPISGHRSVSWYQQTPGQGLQFLFEYFSETQRNKGNFPGRFSGRQFSNSRSEMNVSTLELGDSALYLCASAPRRTSGGPYNEQFFGPGTRLTVL.

The V gene is TRBV6-1, the J gene TRBJ1-5; TRBD1 matches at 10 bases. The CDR3 has 16 residues. Germline CDR1 is MNHNS and CDR2 is SASEGT. V dropped 1 base and J dropped 6; count of bases not matched to a gene: 6. DNA for the CDR3: TGTGCCAGCAGTGAAGACCGACAGGGGGCAAGTCAGCCCCAGCATTTT. Residues: CASSEDRQGASQPQHF.

There are a few counts of this clone. This rearrangement joins TRBV5-1 to TRBJ2-7, with a weak D call TRBD1 (5 bases). The V gene lost 0 bases and the J gene lost 0 bases, with 10 bases spanning the gap. CDR1 and CDR2 (germline): SGHRS, YFSETQ. The CDR3 sequence is 15 residues long. CDR3 coding DNA: TGCGCCAGCAGCTTGGGTGGGGCGGACTCCTACGAGCAGTACTTC. As protein: CASSLGGADSYEQYF.

The chain combines TRBV30 with TRBJ1-6; D is unclear. Germline CDR1 reads GTSNPN; CDR2 reads SVGIG (reference sequence). The V and J ends lost 1 base and 5 bases respectively, with 12 bases between them. The CDR3 extends over 15 amino acids. This chain's CDR3 is CAWSGLTGHNSPLHF. CDR3 sequence (DNA): TGTGCCTGGAGTGGATTGACGGGTCATAATTCACCCCTCCACTTT. Full variable domain (rest looked up from reference TRBV30 and TRBJ1-6): SQTIHQWPATLVQPVGSPLSLECTVEGTSNPNLYWYRQAAGRGLQLLFYSVGIGQISSEVPQNLSASRPQDRQFILSSKKLLLSDSGFYLCAWSGLTGHNSPLHFGNGTRLTVT.

The rearrangement uses TRBV7-3 and TRBJ2-1, with 13 bases lining up with TRBD2. The CDR3 sequence is 17 residues long. V gave up 5 bases and J gave up 2 bases; unmatched junction bases: 6. Germline CDR1 reads SGHTA; CDR2 reads FQGTGA. The CDR3 region has the DNA TGTGCCAGCAGCCCCCGACTAGCGGGAGGCACCTACAATGAGCAGTTCTTC. Translation gives CASSPRLAGGTYNEQFF.

The V call is TRBV7-2, the J call TRBJ2-7; 9 bases are shared with TRBD2. This CDR3 has 16 amino acids. CDR1 is SGHTA, CDR2 FQGNSA, per germline. Unmatched junction bases numbered 7, after V lost 2 bases and J lost 2 bases. In DNA form, the CDR3 reads TGTGCCAGCAGCTTAAACACGGCGGGAGGGCCCTACGAGCAGTACTTC. It is translated as CASSLNTAGGPYEQYF.

The chain links TRBV19 to TRBJ1-2; D might be TRBD1 (6 bases). This CDR3 has 15 residues. Germline CDR1 is LNHDA and CDR2 is SQIVND (reference sequence). The V and J ends lost 0 bases and 4 bases respectively, with 12 bases between them. CDR3 coding DNA: TGTGCCAGTAGTATAGATGGGGGCCCGGCCTATGGCTACACCTTC. Its protein is CASSIDGGPAYGYTF.

This clone was found once. The chain links TRBV6-1 to TRBJ1-1; tentatively, D is TRBD1 (5 bases). The CDR3 totals 16 residues. V was pared by 3 bases and J by 0 bases, with 14 bases between. Germline V gene lookup returns CDR1 MNHNS and CDR2 SASEGT. This CDR3 reads CASSEKEGSLNTEAFF. Written as DNA, the CDR3 is TGTGCCAGCAGTGAGAAGGAGGGGTCATTGAACACTGAAGCTTTCTTT.

The chain employs TRBV4-2 and TRBJ1-2; 8 nucleotides agree with TRBD1. The CDR3 has 15 residues. The V gene's germline CDR1 is LGHNA and CDR2 YNFKEQ. V shed 6 bases, J shed 2 bases, and the junction held 8 bases outside the gene matches. The CDR3 coding sequence is TGTGCCAGCAGGCAACCAGGGGGCGCAAACTATGGCTACACCTTC. As protein: CASRQPGGANYGYTF.

This clone was seen a few times. The chain has TRBV4-2 and TRBJ2-1; 14 bases line up with TRBD2. This CDR3 has 20 residues. The ends lost 3 bases at V and 4 bases at J; junction bases unmatched: 14. Germline V lookup: CDR1 LGHNA, CDR2 YNFKEQ. DNA of the CDR3: TGTGCCAGCAGCCACAAAGGGACTAGCGGGAGACTAGAGGAATACAATGAGCAGTTCTTC. As protein: CASSHKGTSGRLEEYNEQFF.

There are a few counts of this clone. The chain uses TRBV28 and TRBJ2-7; 10 bases line up with TRBD1. Germline CDR1 and CDR2: MDHEN and SYDVKM. Losses at the gene ends were 4 bases for V and 1 base for J; bases not matched to a gene: 13. The CDR3 has 18 amino acids. DNA for the CDR3: TGTGCCAGCAGTTCCCCTAGGACAGGGGGTAGTAGTTCCTACGAGCAGTACTTC. It yields the protein CASSSPRTGGSSSYEQYF.

The genes are TRBV12-5 and TRBJ2-2; a weak D match, TRBD1 (5 bases). The CDR3 contains 14 residues. Trimming removed 10 bases at V and 3 bases at J, with 15 bases between. Germline lookup yields CDR1 LGHNT and CDR2 FRNRAP. The CDR3 sequence: CATDLGLYTGELFF. CDR3 nucleotides: TGTGCTACAGACCTGGGGCTCTACACCGGGGAGCTGTTTTTT. Drawing the rest from reference TRBV12-5 and TRBJ2-2, the complete variable domain is DARVTQTPRHKVTEMGQEVTMRCQPILGHNTVFWYRQTMMQGLELLAYFRNRAPLDDSGMPKDRFSAEMPDATLATLKIQPSEPRDSAVYFCATDLGLYTGELFFGEGSRLTVL.

V is TRBV19 and J is TRBJ1-1; D gene unclear. V was shortened by 9 bases and J by 0 bases, with 14 bases between the two germline ends. Germline assignment: CDR1 LNHDA and CDR2 SQIVND (reference sequence). The length of the CDR3 is 14 residues. CDR3 sequence: CASTFGGMNTEAFF. The CDR3 DNA follows: TGTGCCAGCACCTTCGGCGGGATGAACACTGAAGCTTTCTTT.